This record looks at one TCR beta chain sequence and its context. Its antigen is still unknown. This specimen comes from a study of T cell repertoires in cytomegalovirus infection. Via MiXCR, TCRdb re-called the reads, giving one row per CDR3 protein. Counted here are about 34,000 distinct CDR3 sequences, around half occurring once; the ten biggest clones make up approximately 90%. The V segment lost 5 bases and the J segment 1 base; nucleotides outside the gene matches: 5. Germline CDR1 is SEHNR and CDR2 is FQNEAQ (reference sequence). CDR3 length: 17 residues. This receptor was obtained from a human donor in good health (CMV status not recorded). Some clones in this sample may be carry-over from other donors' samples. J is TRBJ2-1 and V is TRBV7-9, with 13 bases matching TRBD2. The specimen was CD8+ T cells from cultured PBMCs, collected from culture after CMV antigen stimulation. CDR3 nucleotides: TGTGCCAGCAGCCTAGGGACTAGCGGGGTGTCCTACAATGAGCAGTTCTTC. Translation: CASSLGTSGVSYNEQFF.